These T cell receptor beta chains were read from a single sample in a study of T cell responses to AZD1222 COVID-19 vaccine. Produced via immunoSEQ multiplex PCR; TCRdb's table is partial and in-frame only. The data contain about 75,000 clones, around 88% of them singletons. Sequenced material: peripheral blood, taken 28 days after the second dose of the MenACWY control vaccine. These receptors were obtained from an adult who received the MenACWY meningococcal vaccine as a control. CDR3s include the opening cysteine and the closing phenylalanine or tryptophan. Fields, in order: CDR3 length, J gene, V gene, D gene, clone size, CDR3 protein, CDR3 DNA. The D gene is left open where the match is weak. Size is omitted from some rows. Given values are once, few, many or a class for expanded clones.

CDR3 length: 15
J gene: TRBJ1-5
V gene: TRBV19
D gene: TRBD1
clone size: .
CDR3 protein: CASIGLDRTNQPQHF
CDR3 DNA: TGTGCCAGTATCGGTCTGGACAGGACGAATCAGCCCCAGCATTTT

CDR3 length: 15
J gene: TRBJ2-2
V gene: TRBV5-1
D gene: .
clone size: .
CDR3 protein: CASTLDDANTGELFF
CDR3 DNA: TGCGCCAGCACACTGGACGATGCGAACACCGGGGAGCTGTTTTTT

CDR3 length: 13
J gene: TRBJ1-5
V gene: TRBV9
D gene: .
clone size: once
CDR3 protein: CASSVGYNQPQHF
CDR3 DNA: TGTGCCAGCAGCGTGGGATACAATCAGCCCCAGCATTTT

CDR3 length: 17
J gene: TRBJ2-6
V gene: TRBV2
D gene: .
clone size: .
CDR3 protein: CASRLADRRSGANVLTF
CDR3 DNA: TGTGCCAGCAGGTTGGCGGACAGACGCTCTGGGGCCAACGTCCTGACTTTC

CDR3 length: 14
J gene: TRBJ2-7
V gene: TRBV18
D gene: TRBD1
clone size: .
CDR3 protein: CASSPGQGSGEQYF
CDR3 DNA: TGTGCCAGCTCACCCGGACAGGGTTCCGGCGAGCAGTACTTC

CDR3 length: 15
J gene: TRBJ1-1
V gene: TRBV11-2
D gene: TRBD1
clone size: .
CDR3 protein: CASSLTGGRDTEAFF
CDR3 DNA: TGTGCCAGCAGCTTAACAGGGGGTCGTGACACTGAAGCTTTCTTT

CDR3 length: 16
J gene: TRBJ1-5
V gene: TRBV5-6
D gene: .
clone size: .
CDR3 protein: CASSLGTPGGEQPQHF
CDR3 DNA: TGTGCCAGCAGCTTGGGCACACCAGGAGGTGAACAGCCCCAGCATTTT

CDR3 length: 14
J gene: TRBJ2-1
V gene: TRBV19
D gene: TRBD1
clone size: .
CDR3 protein: CASSTRQGSNEQFF
CDR3 DNA: TGTGCCAGTAGCACCCGACAGGGGAGCAATGAGCAGTTCTTC

CDR3 length: 15
J gene: TRBJ2-3
V gene: TRBV18
D gene: TRBD2
clone size: .
CDR3 protein: CASSPASGGTDTQYF
CDR3 DNA: TGTGCCAGCTCACCTGCGAGCGGGGGCACAGATACGCAGTATTTT

CDR3 length: 17
J gene: TRBJ2-1
V gene: TRBV7-9
D gene: TRBD2
clone size: .
CDR3 protein: CASSLLAGAFGYNEQFF
CDR3 DNA: TGTGCCAGCAGCTTACTAGCGGGGGCCTTTGGTTACAATGAGCAGTTCTTC

CDR3 length: 15
J gene: TRBJ1-2
V gene: TRBV28
D gene: TRBD1
clone size: .
CDR3 protein: CASSLPTLQGHGYTF
CDR3 DNA: TGTGCCAGCAGTTTGCCCACCTTACAGGGGCATGGCTACACCTTC

CDR3 length: 14
J gene: TRBJ1-2
V gene: TRBV28
D gene: .
clone size: .
CDR3 protein: CASSPGGRSYGYTF
CDR3 DNA: TGTGCCAGCAGTCCTGGCGGCAGGAGCTATGGCTACACCTTC

CDR3 length: 13
J gene: TRBJ2-4
V gene: TRBV12-3/TRBV12-4
D gene: TRBD1
clone size: .
CDR3 protein: CASKVRDRGTQYF
CDR3 DNA: TGTGCCAGCAAGGTCCGGGACAGGGGGACTCAGTACTTC

CDR3 length: 12
J gene: TRBJ1-1
V gene: TRBV12-3/TRBV12-4
D gene: .
clone size: .
CDR3 protein: CASSLMNTEAFF
CDR3 DNA: TGTGCCAGCAGTTTAATGAACACTGAAGCTTTCTTT

CDR3 length: 15
J gene: TRBJ1-2
V gene: TRBV7-2
D gene: .
clone size: .
CDR3 protein: CASSFSTGPEYGYTF
CDR3 DNA: TGTGCCAGCAGCTTCAGCACAGGGCCAGAGTATGGCTACACCTTC

CDR3 length: 14
J gene: TRBJ2-5
V gene: TRBV7-9
D gene: TRBD1
clone size: .
CDR3 protein: CASSPPGRGETQYF
CDR3 DNA: TGTGCCAGCAGCCCCCCGGGCAGGGGGGAGACCCAGTACTTC

CDR3 length: 15
J gene: TRBJ2-5
V gene: TRBV28
D gene: TRBD1
clone size: .
CDR3 protein: CASSLLTGAGETQYF
CDR3 DNA: TGTGCCAGCAGTTTACTGACAGGGGCTGGAGAGACCCAGTACTTC

CDR3 length: 15
J gene: TRBJ2-1
V gene: TRBV6-5
D gene: .
clone size: once
CDR3 protein: CASSYSNLDRNEQFF
CDR3 DNA: TGTGCCAGCAGTTACTCGAATTTAGATCGCAATGAGCAGTTCTTC

CDR3 length: 16
J gene: TRBJ1-6
V gene: TRBV4-3
D gene: .
clone size: .
CDR3 protein: CASSQESRPYNSPLHF
CDR3 DNA: TGCGCCAGCAGCCAAGAGAGTAGACCTTATAATTCACCCCTCCACTTT

CDR3 length: 15
J gene: TRBJ2-2
V gene: TRBV7-2
D gene: .
clone size: .
CDR3 protein: CASSLVWQNTGELFF
CDR3 DNA: TGTGCCAGCAGCTTAGTTTGGCAGAACACCGGGGAGCTGTTTTTT

CDR3 length: 13
J gene: TRBJ2-7
V gene: TRBV7-2
D gene: .
clone size: once
CDR3 protein: CASSLGGYDEQYF
CDR3 DNA: TGTGCCAGCAGTCTAGGAGGTTATGACGAGCAGTACTTC

CDR3 length: 15
J gene: TRBJ2-1
V gene: TRBV7-2
D gene: TRBD1
clone size: .
CDR3 protein: CASSTTGGSYNEQFF
CDR3 DNA: TGTGCCAGCAGCACGACAGGGGGCTCCTACAATGAGCAGTTCTTC